This is a list of T cell receptor beta chains from one sample in a study of cytomegalovirus exposure and HLA in healthy donors. The table came from immunoSEQ multiplex PCR; TCRdb's copy has only in-frame clones and leaves some out. Counted here are about 76,000 clones, approximately 81% occurring once; the ten biggest clones make up less than 9.5%. The material sequenced was PBMCs. The origin of the receptors is a woman in her thirties or forties in good health and CMV-seropositive. Each CDR3 is given with its conserved first and last residue. A D gene is named only where the DNA matches it firmly. Clone size is shown for a subset of rows, as once, few, many or a class of expanded clone.

TRBV4-3	TRBJ2-5	once	TRBD2	TGCGCCAGCAGCCAAGAGTCCGGGGGGTGGGAGACCCAGTACTTC	CASSQESGGWETQYF
TRBV5-5	TRBJ2-7	.	.	TGTGCCAGCAGCTTGGCCGTAACCTACGAGCAGTACTTC	CASSLAVTYEQYF
TRBV30	TRBJ2-3	few	.	TGTGCCTGGCAGCCAGGGGCGATCCCAGATACGCAGTATTTT	CAWQPGAIPDTQYF
TRBV7-2	TRBJ1-2	.	.	TGTGCCAGCAGCTTAGTATCGGGGGATGGCTACACCTTC	CASSLVSGDGYTF
TRBV4-1	TRBJ1-6	.	TRBD1	TGCGCCAGCAGCTACAGGGGGGAGCCGGAATCACCCCTCCACTTT	CASSYRGEPESPLHF
TRBV27	TRBJ2-1	.	TRBD2	TGTGCCAGCAGTTTGGGGACTAGTAGGCGCAATGAGCAGTTCTTC	CASSLGTSRRNEQFF
TRBV30	TRBJ2-3	.	.	TGTGCCTGGAGTGTATGGGGCCGAAGCACAGATACGCAGTATTTT	CAWSVWGRSTDTQYF
TRBV18	TRBJ2-3	.	TRBD2	TGTGCCAGCTCACCGCAACTTGGGACTAGCGGGGGGTCAGATACGCAGTATTTT	CASSPQLGTSGGSDTQYF
TRBV7-9	TRBJ1-4	.	TRBD1	TGTGCCAGCATCGGACAGGGGAATGAAAAACTGTTTTTT	CASIGQGNEKLFF
TRBV5-8	TRBJ2-7	.	.	TGTGCCAGCAGCTTGGACAGGACCTACGAGCAGTACTTC	CASSLDRTYEQYF
TRBV6-4	TRBJ2-3	few	TRBD2	TGTGCCAGCAGTGACTCTGCGGGGGGCTCCACAGATACGCAGTATTTT	CASSDSAGGSTDTQYF
TRBV11-3	TRBJ2-1	.	TRBD1	TGTGCCAGCAGCCCACTGACAGGGCTGGTGGACAATGAGCAGTTCTTC	CASSPLTGLVDNEQFF
TRBV30	TRBJ1-1	.	.	TGTGCCTGGAAGCAGGTCAGGGTCAGGGGCACTGAAGCTTTCTTT	CAWKQVRVRGTEAFF
TRBV30	TRBJ2-5	.	TRBD1	TGTGCCTGGAGTGGATGGGACAGGGGTCAGACCCAGTACTTC	CAWSGWDRGQTQYF
TRBV2	TRBJ1-6	.	.	TGTGCCAGCAGTAGAGGGACATCAAATTCACCCCTCCACTTT	CASSRGTSNSPLHF
TRBV5-1	TRBJ2-1	.	.	TGCGCCAGCAGCCCCCTAGACAGAGGTGAGCAGTTCTTC	CASSPLDRGEQFF
TRBV6-1	TRBJ2-7	.	.	TGTGCCAGCAGGGTCGGCTACGAGCAGTACTTC	CASRVGYEQYF
TRBV19	TRBJ2-7	.	TRBD1	TGTGCCAGTGCCCCACAGGGGTCCTACGAGCAGTACTTC	CASAPQGSYEQYF
TRBV28	TRBJ1-6	.	.	TGTGCCAGCAGTTTATCAGGGTTTAGCTCCTATAATTCACCCCTCCACTTT	CASSLSGFSSYNSPLHF
TRBV9	TRBJ2-3	.	TRBD2	TGTGCCAGCAGCGTAGCTGGAGGACTAGCGGGGGTTGACACAGATACGCAGTATTTT	CASSVAGGLAGVDTDTQYF
TRBV6-1	TRBJ2-1	.	TRBD1	TGTGCCAGCAGTGGGGCCGGGACAGGGTTTAGGAATGAGCAGTTCTTC	CASSGAGTGFRNEQFF
TRBV14	TRBJ2-2	.	TRBD1	TGTGCCAGCAGCCTCGACAGGGTCGGCGGGGAGCTGTTTTTT	CASSLDRVGGELFF
TRBV2	TRBJ1-2	.	.	TGTGCCAGCAGTGAAGGCCAGGGGTATGGCTACACCTTC	CASSEGQGYGYTF
TRBV7-3	TRBJ1-1	.	.	TGTGCCAGCAGCCCAAACGGGTGGGACACTGAAGCTTTCTTT	CASSPNGWDTEAFF
TRBV19	TRBJ2-7	.	TRBD1	TGTGCCAGTAGTATTTCAGGGGGCGAGCAGTACTTC	CASSISGGEQYF
TRBV18	TRBJ2-3	.	TRBD1	TGTGCCAGCTCACTAGGGGGCCTGTATACGCAGTATTTT	CASSLGGLYTQYF
TRBV13	TRBJ2-7	.	.	TGTGCCAGCAAATCCGGGGAAAATAACGAGCAGTACTTC	CASKSGENNEQYF
TRBV7-2	TRBJ1-3	.	.	TGTGCCAGCAGCTTAGGAGGGAGTACCTCTGGAAACACCATATATTTT	CASSLGGSTSGNTIYF
TRBV4-2	TRBJ2-1	.	TRBD2	TGTGCCAGCAGCCAAGATTACAGCGGGGGGGCGAATGAGCAGTTCTTC	CASSQDYSGGANEQFF
TRBV2	TRBJ2-5	few	.	TGTGCCAGCAGTGACAACAGGGTACGAGGGGGGACCCAGTACTTC	CASSDNRVRGGTQYF
TRBV4-1	TRBJ2-1	.	.	TGCGCCAGCAGCCAAGCCTCGAATGAGCAGTTCTTC	CASSQASNEQFF
TRBV5-5	TRBJ2-7	.	.	TGTGCCAGCAGCTTGGCTTTTGGAGGAGAGTACTACGAGCAGTACTTC	CASSLAFGGEYYEQYF